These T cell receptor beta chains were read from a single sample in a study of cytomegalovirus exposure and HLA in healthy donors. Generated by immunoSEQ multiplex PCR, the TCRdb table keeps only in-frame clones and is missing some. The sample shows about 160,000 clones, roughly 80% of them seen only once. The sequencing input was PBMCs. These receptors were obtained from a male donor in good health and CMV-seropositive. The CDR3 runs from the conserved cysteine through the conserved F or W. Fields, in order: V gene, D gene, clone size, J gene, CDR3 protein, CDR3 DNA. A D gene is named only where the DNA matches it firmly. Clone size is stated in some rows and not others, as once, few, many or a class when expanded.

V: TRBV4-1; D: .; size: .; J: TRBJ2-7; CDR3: CASSQVGQSSYEQYF; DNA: TGCGCCAGCAGCCAGGTTGGACAGTCCTCCTACGAGCAGTACTTC
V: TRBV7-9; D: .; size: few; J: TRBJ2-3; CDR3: CASGLTDTQYF; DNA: TGTGCCAGCGGCCTGACAGATACGCAGTATTTT
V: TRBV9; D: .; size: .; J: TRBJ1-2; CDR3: CASSVGGGYGYTF; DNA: TGTGCCAGCAGCGTAGGAGGGGGCTATGGCTACACCTTC
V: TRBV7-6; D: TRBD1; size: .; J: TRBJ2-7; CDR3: CASSPRDRGAYEQYF; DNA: TGTGCCAGCAGCCCCCGGGACAGGGGCGCCTACGAGCAGTACTTC
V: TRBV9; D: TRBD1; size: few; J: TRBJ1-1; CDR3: CASSVGGGTGKAFF; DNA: TGTGCCAGCAGCGTAGGAGGAGGGACAGGGAAAGCTTTCTTT
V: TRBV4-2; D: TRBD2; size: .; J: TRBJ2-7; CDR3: CASSQGGLAGSEQYF; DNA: TGTGCCAGCAGCCAAGGGGGACTAGCGGGAAGCGAGCAGTACTTC
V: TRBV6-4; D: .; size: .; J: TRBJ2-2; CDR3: CASSDSWGAGELFF; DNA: TGTGCCAGCAGTGACTCATGGGGGGCCGGGGAGCTGTTTTTT
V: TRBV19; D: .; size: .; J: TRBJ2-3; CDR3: CASSIDQDWATDTQYF; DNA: TGTGCCAGTAGTATAGATCAGGACTGGGCGACAGATACGCAGTATTTT
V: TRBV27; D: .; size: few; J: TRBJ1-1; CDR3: CASRRAGVNEAFF; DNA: TGTGCCAGCAGACGGGCGGGTGTCAATGAAGCTTTCTTT
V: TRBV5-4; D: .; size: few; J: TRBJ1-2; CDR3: CASSLIREPHGYTF; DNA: TGTGCCAGCAGCTTGATCAGGGAACCCCATGGCTACACCTTC
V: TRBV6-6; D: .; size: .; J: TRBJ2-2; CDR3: CASSLGTPNTGELFF; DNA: TGTGCCAGCAGCCTCGGGACACCGAACACCGGGGAGCTGTTTTTT
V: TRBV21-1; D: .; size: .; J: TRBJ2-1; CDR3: CASSSIRGDDIKAYNEQFF; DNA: TGTGCCAGCAGCTCGATTCGCGGGGACGATATCAAGGCCTACAATGAGCAGTTCTTC
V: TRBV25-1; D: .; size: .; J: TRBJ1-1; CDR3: CASTLRGNTEAFF; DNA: TGTGCCAGCACACTACGGGGGAACACTGAAGCTTTCTTT
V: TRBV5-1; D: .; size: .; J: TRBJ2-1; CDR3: CASSLGGRINEQFF; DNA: TGCGCTAGCAGCCTTGGGGGGAGAATCAATGAGCAGTTCTTC
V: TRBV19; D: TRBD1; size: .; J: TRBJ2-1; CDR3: CATAPDRGLNEQFF; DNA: TGTGCCACTGCCCCGGACAGGGGGCTGAATGAGCAGTTCTTC
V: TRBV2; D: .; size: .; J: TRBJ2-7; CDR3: CAALGRSSYEQYF; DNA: TGTGCCGCGCTGGGGAGAAGCTCCTACGAGCAGTACTTC
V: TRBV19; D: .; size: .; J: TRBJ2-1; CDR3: CASSTDFYNEQFF; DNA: TGTGCCAGTAGTACCGACTTCTACAATGAGCAGTTCTTC
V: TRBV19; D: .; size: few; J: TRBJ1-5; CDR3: CASSRQTNQPQHF; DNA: TGTGCCAGTTCTCGACAGACAAATCAGCCCCAGCATTTT
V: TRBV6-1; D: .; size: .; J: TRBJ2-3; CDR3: CASLQGSRTDTQYF; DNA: TGTGCCAGCCTACAGGGATCCAGAACAGATACGCAGTATTTT
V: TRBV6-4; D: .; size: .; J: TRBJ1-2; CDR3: CASSGDSLSYGYTF; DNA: TGTGCCAGCAGTGGAGACAGTCTTTCCTATGGCTACACCTTC
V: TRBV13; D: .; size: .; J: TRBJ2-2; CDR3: CASSLLQGGELFF; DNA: TGTGCCAGCAGCTTATTACAGGGTGGGGAGCTGTTTTTT
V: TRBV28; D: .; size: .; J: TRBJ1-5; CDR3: CASSLQGRASNQPQHF; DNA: TGTGCCAGCAGTTTACAGGGCAGGGCTAGCAATCAGCCCCAGCATTTT
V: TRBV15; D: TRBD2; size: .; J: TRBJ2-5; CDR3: CATAGRDRETQYF; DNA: TGTGCCACAGCGGGGCGGGATCGGGAGACCCAGTACTTC
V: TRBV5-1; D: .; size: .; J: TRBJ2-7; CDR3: CASSGSSSYEQYF; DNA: TGCGCCAGCAGCGGGAGCAGCTCCTACGAGCAGTACTTC
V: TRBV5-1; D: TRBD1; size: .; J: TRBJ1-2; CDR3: CASSPGTGGGQKYGYTF; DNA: TGCGCCAGCAGCCCCGGGACAGGGGGCGGTCAGAAATATGGCTACACCTTC
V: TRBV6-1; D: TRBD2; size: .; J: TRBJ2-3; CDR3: CASSESPAGRTDTQYF; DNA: TGTGCCAGCAGTGAATCCCCAGCGGGACGCACAGATACGCAGTATTTT
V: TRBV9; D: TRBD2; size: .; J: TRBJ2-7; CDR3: CASSVPGKAGGLNLEQYF; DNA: TGTGCCAGCAGCGTACCCGGCAAAGCGGGAGGGCTCAACCTCGAGCAGTACTTC
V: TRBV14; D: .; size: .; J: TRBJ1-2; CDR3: CASSQGLNYGYTF; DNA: TGTGCCAGTAGCCAGGGGCTAAACTATGGCTACACCTTC
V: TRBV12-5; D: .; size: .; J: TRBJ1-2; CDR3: CASGPPGVGNYGYTF; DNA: TGTGCTAGTGGTCCACCAGGGGTAGGAAACTATGGCTACACCTTC
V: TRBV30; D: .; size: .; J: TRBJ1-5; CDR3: CAWSPWGRNQPQHF; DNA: TGTGCCTGGAGTCCCTGGGGGCGCAATCAGCCCCAGCATTTT
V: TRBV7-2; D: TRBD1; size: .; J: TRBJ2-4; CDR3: CASSLAGTADKNIQYF; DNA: TGTGCCAGCAGCTTGGCCGGGACAGCAGACAAAAACATTCAGTACTTC
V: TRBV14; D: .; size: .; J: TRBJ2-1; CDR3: CASKQSGAYNEQFF; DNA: TGTGCCAGCAAACAATCGGGAGCCTACAATGAGCAGTTCTTC
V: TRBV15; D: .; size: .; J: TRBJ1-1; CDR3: CATRDLGRAEAFF; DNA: TGTGCCACCAGAGATTTAGGGAGGGCTGAAGCTTTCTTT
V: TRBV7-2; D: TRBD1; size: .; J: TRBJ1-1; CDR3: CASSYRDRGMAFF; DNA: TGTGCCAGCAGCTACCGGGACAGGGGCATGGCTTTCTTT